This T cell receptor beta chain appears in the sequencing data of a study of OX40 agonist ivuxolimab in advanced cancers. About the research overall: The group had a mean age of roughly 65 years, ranged from 23 to 79, and was roughly 80% male.

V shed 2 bases and J shed 5 bases, with 6 bases lying between them. The CDR3 totals 12 residues. Germline CDR1 is SGHAT and CDR2 is FQNNGV. Blood was sampled at baseline, cycle 4 day 1, and cycle 7 day 1. Data came from immunoSEQ multiplex PCR; TCRdb stores just in-frame clones and leaves some out. The sample lists 20,000 to 25,000 clones, around 79% occurring once. The chain recombines TRBV11-2 with TRBJ1-1; D remains unclear. Sequencing was performed on CD4+ or CD8+ T cells sorted from blood, taken in a trial of the OX40 agonist ivuxolimab. The TCR comes from an adult with an advanced solid tumor such as melanoma, head and neck, liver or kidney cancer. DNA of the CDR3: TGTGCCAGCAGCTTAATCCGTACTGAAGCTTTCTTT. Protein sequence: CASSLIRTEAFF.